Described below is a single T cell receptor (beta chain) sequence and its context. Additional DNA sequences in this sample encode the identical CDR3. The data were taken from a study of control samples from healthy donors and cancer patients. CDR1 and CDR2 (germline): MNHEY, SVGAGI. This CDR3 is built from 13 residues. Trimming removed 0 bases from V and 0 bases from J, with 2 bases in between. Assay: immunoSEQ multiplex PCR; the TCRdb copy retains only in-frame clones and omits some. Here the sample spans 350,000 to 450,000 clones, approximately 90% being singletons. Sample: PBMCs. The chain combines TRBV6-5 with TRBJ1-1, with D unresolved. This receptor was obtained from a man aged 35 to 55 with head and neck cancer. Here the CDR3 DNA reads TGTGCCAGCAGTTACTCGATGAACACTGAAGCTTTCTTT. Its protein product is CASSYSMNTEAFF.